These T cell receptor beta chains were read from a single sample in a study of T cells in Graves' hyperthyroidism and ophthalmopathy. TCRdb ran MiXCR on the multiplex PCR reads and lists one entry per CDR3 protein. The repertoire holds some 510,000 distinct CDR3 sequences, more than 20% seen once, with 26% in the top ten. Sample: blood. The receptors were gathered from a man between 18 and 29 years old with Graves' hyperthyroidism. Both conserved end residues are part of each CDR3. The D gene is left open where the match is weak. A row's size may be missing; if present it is once, few, many or a size class.

TRBV20-1,TRBJ1-1,-,many,TGCAGTGCTGGGGTGGCGTGGAACACTGAAGCTTTCTTT,CSAGVAWNTEAFF
TRBV12-5,TRBJ1-1,TRBD1,many,TGTGCTAGTGGTTTGGTACTTGGACAGGGGTATAGTGAAGCTTTCTTT,CASGLVLGQGYSEAFF
TRBV6-1,TRBJ1-1,-,many,TGTGCCAGCAGTGAATTTCTCCTAGGGGTCGCGAACACTGAAGCTTTCTTT,CASSEFLLGVANTEAFF
TRBV20-1,TRBJ2-7,-,many,TGCAGTGCTAGAGGGTACTTAAAAAGCTCCTACGAGCAGTACTTC,CSARGYLKSSYEQYF
TRBV6-2/TRBV6-3,TRBJ1-2,-,many,TGTGCCAGCAGTTACTTAACAGGGCCGGATGGCTACACCTTC,CASSYLTGPDGYTF
TRBV30,TRBJ1-1,-,many,TGTGCCGGGGCGGTGAACACTGAAGCTTTCTTT,CAGAVNTEAFF
TRBV6-5,TRBJ1-5,TRBD1,-,TGTGCCAGCAGTTCCCGGGACAGGGCCGTTCAGCCCCAGCATTTT,CASSSRDRAVQPQHF
TRBV6-2/TRBV6-3,TRBJ2-5,-,-,TGTGCCAGCAGTTACGGCCCAAAGGACCAAGAGACCCAGTACTTC,CASSYGPKDQETQYF
TRBV10-3,TRBJ2-2,TRBD2,few,TGTGCCATCAGTAGAATAGCGGGGGAGCCGTCCGGGGAGCTGTTTTTT,CAISRIAGEPSGELFF
TRBV30,TRBJ2-7,-,-,TGTGCCTGGAGTGTAAGATGGGGTGGTGAGCAGTACTTC,CAWSVRWGGEQYF
TRBV5-1,TRBJ1-1,-,-,TGCGCCAGCAGCTCCGCGGGGGGCCCTGAAGCTTTCTTT,CASSSAGGPEAFF
TRBV4-1,TRBJ2-2,-,-,TGCGCCAGCAGCCAAGATCTGGCGGGACACCCCACCGGGGAGCTGTTTTTT,CASSQDLAGHPTGELFF
TRBV6-1,TRBJ2-7,-,many,TGTGCCAGCCGACTTAGTTCCTACGAGCAGTACTTC,CASRLSSYEQYF
TRBV19,TRBJ2-6,-,once,TGTGCCAGTAGTTTCCTACACACTTCCTCTGGGGCCAACGTCCTGACTTTC,CASSFLHTSSGANVLTF
TRBV28,TRBJ1-2,TRBD1,-,TGTGCCAGCACCCGGACAGGGGGTGGCTACACCTTC,CASTRTGGGYTF
TRBV19,TRBJ1-1,-,-,TGTGCCAGTAGTAGGTACACAGGTAGGAGCACTGAAGCTTTCTTT,CASSRYTGRSTEAFF
TRBV2,TRBJ2-7,-,many,TGTGCCAGCAGGCACCGGGACAACTCCTACGAGCAGTACTTC,CASRHRDNSYEQYF
TRBV30,TRBJ2-1,-,few,TGTGCCAGAGCTAGTCGCAGGACCTACAATGAGCAGTTCTTC,CARASRRTYNEQFF
TRBV24-1,TRBJ1-1,-,few,TGTGCCACCAGTGATTCACAGACGAACACTGAAGCTTTCTTT,CATSDSQTNTEAFF
TRBV30,TRBJ1-1,TRBD1,-,TGTGCCTGGAGGAGCAGGGGGGGGAAGGCTGAAGCTTTCTTT,CAWRSRGGKAEAFF
TRBV5-1,TRBJ1-2,TRBD1,many,TGCGCCAGCAGCCAAACCGAAATCCACGGACAGGGGATTTCTCTTTATGGCTACACCTTC,CASSQTEIHGQGISLYGYTF
TRBV2,TRBJ1-2,TRBD1,many,TGTGCCAGCAGTGATGGGGACAGGATGAACTATGGCTACACCTTC,CASSDGDRMNYGYTF
TRBV7-8,TRBJ2-5,TRBD2,many,TGTGCCAGCAGCTGGAGCGGGACGGCGGAAGAGACCCAGTACTTC,CASSWSGTAEETQYF
TRBV6-1,TRBJ2-5,TRBD1,-,TGTGCCAGCACCCCGGACAGGGGGCGGGAGACCCAGTACTTC,CASTPDRGRETQYF
TRBV2,TRBJ1-5,-,many,TGTGCCAGCAGAGGGAGGGCGGGCAATCAGCCCCAGCATTTT,CASRGRAGNQPQHF
TRBV4-1,TRBJ2-7,TRBD2,few,TGCGCCAGCAGCCATACCCTAGGGCTAGCGGGAGTTCTCTACGAGCAGTACTTC,CASSHTLGLAGVLYEQYF
TRBV6-5,TRBJ2-7,-,-,TGTGCCAGCAGTTCCCAGACAGGCCCCGGGCACGAGCAGTACTTC,CASSSQTGPGHEQYF
TRBV30,TRBJ2-2,-,-,TGTGCCTGGAGTTCCCGTCACACCGGGGAGCTGTTTTTT,CAWSSRHTGELFF
TRBV2,TRBJ1-1,TRBD1,many,TGTGCCACCAGGGACAGGGTGAACACTGAAGCTTTCTTT,CATRDRVNTEAFF
TRBV20-1,TRBJ2-7,-,many,TGCAGTGCTAGGACTAGAAGCTACGAGCAGTACTTC,CSARTRSYEQYF
TRBV6-1,TRBJ1-1,TRBD1,few,TGTGCCAGCAGTGCCCCGACAGGGGCCCTTTTT,CASSAPTGALF
TRBV4-1,TRBJ1-1,TRBD1,few,TGCGCCAGCAGCCAAGGGACAGGGGGGTTGAGAATGAACACTGAAGCTTTCTTT,CASSQGTGGLRMNTEAFF
TRBV6-5,TRBJ1-1,-,many,-,CASSSSRNEAFF
TRBV28,TRBJ1-2,TRBD1,many,TGTGCCAGCATAGGAGGGGGCGCGGGTGGCTACACCTTC,CASIGGGAGGYTF
TRBV6-5,TRBJ1-2,-,few,TGTGCCAGCAGTAACCCCTGGAGCAACTATGGCTACACCTTC,CASSNPWSNYGYTF
TRBV7-2,TRBJ2-5,TRBD1,few,TGTGCCAGCAGGGACAGGTCTAACCAACAAGAGACCCAGTACTTC,CASRDRSNQQETQYF
TRBV12-3/TRBV12-4,TRBJ2-2,-,many,TGTGCCAGCAGCCCGCCATTTCGGGTTACGAACACCGGGGAGCTGTTTTTT,CASSPPFRVTNTGELFF
TRBV11-2,TRBJ1-3,-,many,TGTGCCAGCAGTACGTCTTGGTCCGGAAACACCATATATTTT,CASSTSWSGNTIYF
TRBV19,TRBJ2-2,TRBD2,few,TGTGCCAGTATTCAAGCGGGGGGTCCGAACACCGGGGAGCTGTTTTTT,CASIQAGGPNTGELFF
TRBV19,TRBJ2-4,-,many,TGTGCCAGTTCCAGCAACGGCTGGACAGACATAAACATTCAGTACTTC,CASSSNGWTDINIQYF
TRBV5-1,TRBJ2-7,-,many,TGCGCCAGCAGCTTGGTTAAGTACGAGCAGTACTTC,CASSLVKYEQYF
TRBV15,TRBJ1-2,TRBD1,-,TGTGCCACCAGCAGAAAGACAGGGGTGAACTACACCTTC,CATSRKTGVNYTF
TRBV28,TRBJ2-7,TRBD1,many,TGTGCCAGCAGTTTTCCGGACAGGCTCGACTCCTACGAGCAGTACTTC,CASSFPDRLDSYEQYF
TRBV6-1,TRBJ1-5,-,-,TGTGCCAGCAGCACAGGATTTCCCCAGCATTTT,CASSTGFPQHF
TRBV6-1,TRBJ1-1,TRBD1,many,TGTGCCAGCCAGATGACAGGGACTACTGAAGCTTTCTTT,CASQMTGTTEAFF
TRBV5-1,TRBJ1-1,-,many,TGCGCCAGCAGCTACGAGGTGGGGCTATTCGGGGAAGCTTTCTTT,CASSYEVGLFGEAFF
TRBV28,TRBJ1-1,-,-,TGTGCCAGCAGTTTAGGAGGCAGGGTCTCTGAAGCTTTCTTT,CASSLGGRVSEAFF
TRBV12-3/TRBV12-4,TRBJ2-5,TRBD2,-,TGTGCCAGCAGTTTGGAGGCGGGGGGAACACAAGGGACCCAGTACTTC,CASSLEAGGTQGTQYF
TRBV27,TRBJ2-7,-,many,TGTGCCAGCAGTCCGGGGATCTTCGTACCCTACGAGCAGTACTTC,CASSPGIFVPYEQYF
TRBV6-5,TRBJ2-7,-,many,TGTGCCAGCAGTTACTCCGGCACCTTCTACGAGCAGTACTTC,CASSYSGTFYEQYF
TRBV3-1,TRBJ1-1,-,-,TGTGCCAGCAGCCAAGAGGGGTTGGGGGGGATCACTGAAGCTTTCTTT,CASSQEGLGGITEAFF
TRBV24-1,TRBJ1-1,TRBD1,many,TGTGCCACCAGTGATTGGACAGGCTTGAGGGCTTTCTTT,CATSDWTGLRAFF
TRBV19,TRBJ1-5,-,-,TGTGCCAGTAGTATCCTGGGGTGGCAGCCCCAGCATTTT,CASSILGWQPQHF